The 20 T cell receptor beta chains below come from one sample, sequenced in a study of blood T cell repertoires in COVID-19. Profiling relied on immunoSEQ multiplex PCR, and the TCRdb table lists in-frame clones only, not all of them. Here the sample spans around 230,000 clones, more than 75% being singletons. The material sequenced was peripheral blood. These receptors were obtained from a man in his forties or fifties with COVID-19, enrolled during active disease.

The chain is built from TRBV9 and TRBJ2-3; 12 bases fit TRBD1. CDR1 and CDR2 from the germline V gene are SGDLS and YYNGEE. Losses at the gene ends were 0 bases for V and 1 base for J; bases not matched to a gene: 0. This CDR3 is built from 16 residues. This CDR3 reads CASSVGDRGRTDTQYF. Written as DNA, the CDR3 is TGTGCCAGCAGCGTAGGGGACAGGGGGCGCACAGATACGCAGTATTTT. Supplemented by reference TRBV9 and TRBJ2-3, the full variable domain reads DSGVTQTPKHLITATGQRVTLRCSPRSGDLSVYWYQQSLDQGLQFLIQYYNGEERAKGNILERFSAQQFPDLHSELNLSSLELGDSALYFCASSVGDRGRTDTQYFGPGTRLTVL.

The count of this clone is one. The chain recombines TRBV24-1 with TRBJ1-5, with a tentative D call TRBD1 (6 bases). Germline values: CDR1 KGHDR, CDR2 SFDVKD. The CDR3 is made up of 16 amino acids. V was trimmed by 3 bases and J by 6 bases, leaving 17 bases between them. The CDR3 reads CATSDPATGDIQPQHF. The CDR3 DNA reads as TGTGCCACCAGTGATCCTGCGACAGGAGATATTCAGCCCCAGCATTTT.

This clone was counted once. The CDR3 nucleotides are TGTGCCAGCACGCTACGAGAGACCCAGTACTTC. Its protein is CASTLRETQYF. V and J are TRBV27 and TRBJ2-5; D unresolved. The V and J ends lost 7 bases and 4 bases respectively, with 7 bases between them. Germline lookup yields CDR1 MNHEY and CDR2 SMNVEV (reference sequence). The CDR3 is 11 amino acids.

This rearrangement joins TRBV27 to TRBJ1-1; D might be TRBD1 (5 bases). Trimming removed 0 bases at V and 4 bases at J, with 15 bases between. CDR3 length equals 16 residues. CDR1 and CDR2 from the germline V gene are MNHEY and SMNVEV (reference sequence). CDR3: CASSLSSGVGGTEAFF. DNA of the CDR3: TGTGCCAGCAGTTTATCGTCGGGGGTAGGTGGCACTGAAGCTTTCTTT.

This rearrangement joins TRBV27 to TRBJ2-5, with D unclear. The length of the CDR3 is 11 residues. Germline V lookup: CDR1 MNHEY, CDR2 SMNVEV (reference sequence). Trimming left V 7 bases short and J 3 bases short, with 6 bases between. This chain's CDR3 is CASILKETQYF. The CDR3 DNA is TGTGCCAGCATCTTAAAAGAGACCCAGTACTTC.

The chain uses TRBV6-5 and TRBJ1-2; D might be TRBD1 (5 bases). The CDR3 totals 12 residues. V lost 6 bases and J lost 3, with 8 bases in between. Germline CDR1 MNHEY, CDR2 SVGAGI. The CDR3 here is CASRTAYYGYTF. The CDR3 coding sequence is TGTGCCAGCAGGACAGCGTACTATGGCTACACCTTC.

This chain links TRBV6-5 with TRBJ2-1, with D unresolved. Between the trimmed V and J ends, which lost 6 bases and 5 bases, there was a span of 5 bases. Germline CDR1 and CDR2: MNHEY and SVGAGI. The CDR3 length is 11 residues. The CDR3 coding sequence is TGTGCCAGCAGACGAGACAATGAGCAGTTCTTC. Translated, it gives CASRRDNEQFF.

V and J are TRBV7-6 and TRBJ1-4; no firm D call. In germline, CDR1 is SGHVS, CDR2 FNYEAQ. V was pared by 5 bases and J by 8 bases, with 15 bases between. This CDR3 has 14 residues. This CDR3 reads CASSLSHATEKLFF. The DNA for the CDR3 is TGTGCCAGCAGCCTATCCCACGCCACCGAAAAACTGTTTTTT. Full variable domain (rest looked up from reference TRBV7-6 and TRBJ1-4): GAGVSQSPRYKVTKRGQDVALRCDPISGHVSLYWYRQALGQGPEFLTYFNYEAQQDKSGLPNDRFSAERPEGSISTLTIQRTEQRDSAMYRCASSLSHATEKLFFGSGTQLSVL.

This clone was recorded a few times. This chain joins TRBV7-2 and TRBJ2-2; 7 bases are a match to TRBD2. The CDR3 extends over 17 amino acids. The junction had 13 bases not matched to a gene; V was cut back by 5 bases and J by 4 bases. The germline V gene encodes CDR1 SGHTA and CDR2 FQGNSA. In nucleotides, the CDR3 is TGTGCCAGCAGCAAACAACTCTTGCGGGGGACCACCGGGGAGCTGTTTTTT. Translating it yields CASSKQLLRGTTGELFF.

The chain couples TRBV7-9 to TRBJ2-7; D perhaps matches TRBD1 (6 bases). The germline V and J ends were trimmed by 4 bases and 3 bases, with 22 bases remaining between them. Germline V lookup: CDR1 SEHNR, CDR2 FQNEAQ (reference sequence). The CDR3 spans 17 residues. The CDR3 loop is CASSSTTMGDIFYEQYF. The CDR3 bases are TGTGCCAGCAGCTCAACCACCATGGGGGACATCTTCTACGAGCAGTACTTC. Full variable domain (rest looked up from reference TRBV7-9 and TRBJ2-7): DTGVSQNPRHKITKRGQNVTFRCDPISEHNRLYWYRQTLGQGPEFLTYFQNEAQLEKSRLLSDRFSAERPKGSFSTLEIQRTEQGDSAMYLCASSSTTMGDIFYEQYFGPGTRLTVT.

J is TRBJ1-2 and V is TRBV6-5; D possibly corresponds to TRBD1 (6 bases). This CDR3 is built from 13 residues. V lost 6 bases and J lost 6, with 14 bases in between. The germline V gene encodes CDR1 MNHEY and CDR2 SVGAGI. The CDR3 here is CASSPARDNGYTF. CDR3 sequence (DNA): TGTGCCAGCAGCCCAGCCAGGGACAATGGCTACACCTTC.

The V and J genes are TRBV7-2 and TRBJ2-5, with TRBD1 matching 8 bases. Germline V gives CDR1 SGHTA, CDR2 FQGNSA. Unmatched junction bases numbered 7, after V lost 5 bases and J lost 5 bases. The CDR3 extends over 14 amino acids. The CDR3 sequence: CASSHDRGRETQYF. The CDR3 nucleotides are TGTGCCAGCAGCCACGACAGGGGACGGGAGACCCAGTACTTC.

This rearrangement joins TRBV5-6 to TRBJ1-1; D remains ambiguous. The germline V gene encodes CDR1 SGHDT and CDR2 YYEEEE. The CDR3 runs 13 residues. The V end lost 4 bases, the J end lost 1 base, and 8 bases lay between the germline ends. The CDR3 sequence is CASSNDKNTEAFF. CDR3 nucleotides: TGTGCCAGCAGCAACGACAAGAACACTGAAGCTTTCTTT.

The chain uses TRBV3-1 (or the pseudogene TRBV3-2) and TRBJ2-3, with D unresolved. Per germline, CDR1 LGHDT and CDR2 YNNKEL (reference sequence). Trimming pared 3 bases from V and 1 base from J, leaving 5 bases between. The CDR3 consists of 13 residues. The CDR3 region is CASSHLGTDTQYF. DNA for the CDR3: TGTGCCAGCAGCCATCTCGGCACAGATACGCAGTATTTT.

CDR3 nucleotide sequence: TGCGCCAGCAAGACAGGGGTATCCTACGAGCAGTACTTC. Its protein is CASKTGVSYEQYF. The genes are TRBV10-2 and TRBJ2-7, with 8 bases fitting TRBD1. CDR3 size: 13 residues. Germline V gene data show CDR1 as WSHSY and CDR2 as SAAADI. Losses at the gene ends were 7 bases for V and 1 base for J; bases not matched to a gene: 3.

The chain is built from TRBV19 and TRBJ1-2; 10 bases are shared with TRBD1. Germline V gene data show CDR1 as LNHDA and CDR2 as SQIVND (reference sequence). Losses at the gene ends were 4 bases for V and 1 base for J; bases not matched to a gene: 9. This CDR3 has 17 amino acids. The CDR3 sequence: CASSKPRTGGNNYGYTF. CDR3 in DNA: TGTGCCAGTAGTAAACCACGGACAGGGGGAAATAACTATGGCTACACCTTC.

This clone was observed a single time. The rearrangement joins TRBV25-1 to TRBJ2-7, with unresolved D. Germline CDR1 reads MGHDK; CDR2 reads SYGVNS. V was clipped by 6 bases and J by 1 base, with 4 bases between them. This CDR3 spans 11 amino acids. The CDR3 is CASRLSYEQYF. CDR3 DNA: TGTGCCAGCAGACTTTCCTACGAGCAGTACTTC.

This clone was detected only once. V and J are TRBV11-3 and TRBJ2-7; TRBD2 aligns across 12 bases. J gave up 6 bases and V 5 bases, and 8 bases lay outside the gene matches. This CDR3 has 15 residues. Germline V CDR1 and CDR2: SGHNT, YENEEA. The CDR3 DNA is TGTGCCAGCAGCGACACCGGGACTAGCGGGTCCGAGCAGTACTTC. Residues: CASSDTGTSGSEQYF.

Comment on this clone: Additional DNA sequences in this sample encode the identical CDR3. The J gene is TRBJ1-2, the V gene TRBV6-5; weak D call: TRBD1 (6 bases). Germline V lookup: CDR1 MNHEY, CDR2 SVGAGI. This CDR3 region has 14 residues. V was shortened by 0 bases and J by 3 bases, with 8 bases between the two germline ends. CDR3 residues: CASSYSGGDYGYTF. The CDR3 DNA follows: TGTGCCAGCAGTTACTCAGGGGGTGACTATGGCTACACCTTC.

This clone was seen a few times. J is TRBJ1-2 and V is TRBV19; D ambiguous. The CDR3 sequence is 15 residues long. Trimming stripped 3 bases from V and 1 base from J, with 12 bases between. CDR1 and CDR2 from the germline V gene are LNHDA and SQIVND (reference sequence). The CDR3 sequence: CASSIGVGVNYGYTF. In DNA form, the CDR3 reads TGTGCCAGTAGTATCGGTGTAGGAGTTAACTATGGCTACACCTTC.